Sequencing of this TCR beta chain was carried out in a study of STAT3 mutations in large granular lymphocyte leukemia. Study-wide context: Immunosuppressive therapy was given to more than half of T-LGLL patients. Whole-study findings and limits: Clonal expansion was inferred from samples taken at other timepoints. Every T-LGLL patient had at least one immunodominant TCRbeta clonotype.

Germline V lookup: CDR1 MNHNY, CDR2 SVGAGI (reference sequence). V dropped 0 bases and J dropped 2 bases, with 6 bases sitting between them. This CDR3 is 14 amino acids long. TCRdb's table, derived via immunoSEQ multiplex PCR, lists solely in-frame clones and lacks some. This table has around 30,000 clones, more than 75% appearing once. To note about this clone: The antigen remains undetermined.

The sequence was obtained from a man aged 55 to 70 with T-cell large granular lymphocyte leukemia. Some clones in this sample may be carry-over from other donors' samples. Sequenced material: peripheral blood mononuclear cells. This chain connects TRBV6-6 to TRBJ2-3; D unclear. The CDR3 nucleotides are TGTGCCAGCAGTTACTCCGACCACACAGATACGCAGTATTTT. Its translation: CASSYSDHTDTQYF.